Listed below are T cell receptor beta chains from one sample, sequenced in a study of T-cell reconstitution after alpha-beta-depleted transplantation in children. TCRdb independently ran MiXCR on the PCR reads; one entry per CDR3 protein. The table lists approximately 1,000,000 distinct CDR3 sequences, about 29% of them singletons. The material sequenced was PBMCs, mostly from graft donor cells, taken 360 days after TCRalphabeta/CD19-depleted stem cell transplant. Receptors originate from a boy under two years old who had a stem cell transplant for SCID, so the T cells may come from the graft donor. Each CDR3 is given without its conserved first and last residue. Fields, in order: V gene, J gene, CDR3 protein.

TRBV5-1	TRBJ2-4	ASSLDRRTNIQY
TRBV5-1	TRBJ1-1	ASTPRGWDTEAF
TRBV7-8	TRBJ2-5	ASSFVLAGGLDQETQY
TRBV20-1	TRBJ2-3	SARGSRGSTDTQY
TRBV5-1	TRBJ2-7	ASSLEGPGTNYEQY
TRBV7-3	TRBJ1-1	ASSKYMNTEAF
TRBV24-1	TRBJ2-5	ATSDFGRGETQY
TRBV7-6	TRBJ2-5	ASSLDWQETQY
TRBV5-5	TRBJ2-7	ASSLAQGPTYEQY
TRBV25-1	TRBJ1-3	ASSGGQGRGNTIY
TRBV3-1	TRBJ2-1	ASSQESRGLLYNEQF
TRBV7-2	TRBJ2-2	ASIRGPVNTGELF
TRBV10-3	TRBJ1-2	AISESPGDSSGYT
TRBV7-9	TRBJ2-7	ASSLAPLDREAYEQY
TRBV10-3	TRBJ2-3	AISELAGGRDTQY
TRBV7-3	TRBJ2-3	ASSLEVSDTQY
TRBV11-2	TRBJ1-4	ASSPGQAGGQKLF
TRBV18	TRBJ1-1	ASSPPQVLGTEAF
TRBV13	TRBJ2-5	ASSSPNRGRETQY
TRBV20-1	TRBJ2-3	SAPGGSTDTQY
TRBV20-1	TRBJ2-3	SASGEGDTQY
TRBV7-9	TRBJ2-1	ASTRLAGGQF
TRBV12-3/TRBV12-4	TRBJ2-2	ASSFLGNTGELF
TRBV7-3	TRBJ2-1	ASSLYRASGGSGPEQF
TRBV6-5	TRBJ2-7	ASSYSPVGGSYEQY
TRBV29-1	TRBJ1-2	SVEDRDRALLDGYT
TRBV5-1	TRBJ2-7	ASSLTTETYEQY
TRBV15	TRBJ2-1	ATSRSTSGSYNEQF
TRBV5-1	TRBJ2-5	ASSFFGQDQETQY
TRBV4-2	TRBJ2-1	ASSQGTGRNEQF